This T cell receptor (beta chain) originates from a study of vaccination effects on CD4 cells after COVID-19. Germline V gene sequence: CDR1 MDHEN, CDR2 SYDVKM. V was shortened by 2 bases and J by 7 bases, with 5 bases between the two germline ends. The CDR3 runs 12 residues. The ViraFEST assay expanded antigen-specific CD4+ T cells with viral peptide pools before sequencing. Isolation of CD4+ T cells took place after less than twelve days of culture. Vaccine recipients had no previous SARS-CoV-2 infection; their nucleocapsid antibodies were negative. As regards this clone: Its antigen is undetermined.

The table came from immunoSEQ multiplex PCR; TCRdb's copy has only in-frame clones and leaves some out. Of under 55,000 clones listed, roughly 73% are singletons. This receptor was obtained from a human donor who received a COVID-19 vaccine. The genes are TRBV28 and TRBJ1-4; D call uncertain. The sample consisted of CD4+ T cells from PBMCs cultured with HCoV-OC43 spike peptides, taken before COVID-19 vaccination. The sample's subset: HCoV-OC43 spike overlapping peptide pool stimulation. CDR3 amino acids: CASSLLREKLFF. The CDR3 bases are TGTGCCAGCAGTTTACTTCGTGAAAAACTGTTTTTT.